The next 23 T cell receptor beta chains were all read from a single sample in a study of STAT5B mutations in CD4+ large granular lymphocyte leukemia. Repertoires were generated with immunoSEQ multiplex PCR, while TCRdb's copy carries only in-frame clones and drops some. The sample includes about 48,000 clones, 70% of them seen just once. The source material was CD4+ T cells from blood buffy coats. These receptors were collected from a human donor in good health.

Worth noting for this clone: At one end the junction does not follow the germline gene, possibly because of a read error. V is TRBV30 and J is TRBJ1-3; the D gene is possibly TRBD1 (5 bases). The CDR3 is 16 amino acids. Germline V gene lookup returns CDR1 GTSNPN and CDR2 SVGIG (reference sequence). The CDR3 nucleotides are TGTGCCTGGAAAGGGAAAGGGGAGATAACTGGAGACACCATATATTTT. Its translation: CAWKGKGEITGDTIYF.

V gene TRBV5-6 combines with J gene TRBJ1-1; D not certain. CDR1 and CDR2 from the germline V gene are SGHDT and YYEEEE. V lost 0 bases, J lost 3 bases, and 12 bases lay in between. The CDR3 is 15 residues long. This CDR3 reads CASSLVLRGDTEAFF. Here the CDR3 DNA reads TGTGCCAGCAGCTTGGTTTTGCGGGGTGACACTGAAGCTTTCTTT.

This clone has just one count. V gene TRBV7-2 combines with J gene TRBJ2-2; the match to TRBD1 covers 7 bases. Germline CDR1 reads SGHTA; CDR2 reads FQGNSA. V shed 2 bases, J shed 0 bases, and the junction held 3 bases outside the gene matches. The CDR3 sequence is 16 residues long. CDR3 DNA sequence: TGTGCCAGCAGCTTATACGACAGGGCGAACACCGGGGAGCTGTTTTTT. This codes for CASSLYDRANTGELFF.

This chain connects TRBV10-3 to TRBJ2-2; no clear D. Trimming left V 8 bases short and J 1 base short, with 11 bases between. The CDR3 is 14 amino acids. From germline, CDR1 is ENHRY and CDR2 SYGVKD. The CDR3 sequence: CAIGSRVNTGELFF. CDR3 coding DNA: TGTGCCATCGGTTCTAGGGTGAACACCGGGGAGCTGTTTTTT.

This clone was counted only a few times. The J gene is TRBJ1-1, the V gene TRBV6-5; TRBD1 matches 9 bases. V was pared by 4 bases and J by 6 bases, with 6 bases of the junction left unmatched. This CDR3 has 14 residues. Germline V gene data show CDR1 as MNHEY and CDR2 as SVGAGI. CDR3 loop: CASSWDRVFAEAFF. The CDR3 DNA is TGTGCCAGCAGTTGGGACAGGGTATTCGCTGAAGCTTTCTTT.

The chain couples TRBV12-5 to TRBJ1-1; D is perhaps TRBD1 (5 bases). V was pared by 0 bases and J by 1 base, with 24 bases between. The CDR3 contains 20 residues. CDR1 LGHNT and CDR2 FRNRAP come from the germline V gene. The CDR3 here is CASGLVPRWTDRPENTEAFF. The CDR3 region has the DNA TGTGCTAGTGGTTTGGTACCCCGCTGGACCGACAGACCAGAGAACACTGAAGCTTTCTTT.

This sequence joins TRBV18 and TRBJ2-7; a weak D match, TRBD1 (6 bases). The CDR3 extends over 14 amino acids. Germline V gene lookup returns CDR1 KGHSH and CDR2 LQKENI. Trimming stripped 0 bases from V and 2 bases from J, with 8 bases between. The CDR3 nucleotides are TGTGCCAGCTCACCACCGGCAGGGGCCTACGAGCAGTACTTC. This sequence encodes CASSPPAGAYEQYF. The full variable domain, rest sourced from reference TRBV18 and TRBJ2-7, is NAGVMQNPRHLVRRRGQEARLRCSPMKGHSHVYWYRQLPEEGLKFMVYLQKENIIDESGMPKERFSAEFPKEGPSILRIQQVVRGDSAAYFCASSPPAGAYEQYFGPGTRLTVT.

This clone was counted a few times. V usage is TRBV2 and J usage is TRBJ1-4; D remains unclear. V lost 6 bases to trimming and J lost 10 bases, with 24 bases between them. There are 16 residues in the CDR3. Germline loops: CDR1 SNHLY, CDR2 FYNNEI. CDR3 DNA: TGTGCCAGCAGCCTAGTGACCGGGCCAATGACGGGAAAACTGTTTTTT. Its translation: CASSLVTGPMTGKLFF. Variable domain in full (rest from reference TRBV2 and TRBJ1-4): EPEVTQTPSHQVTQMGQEVILRCVPISNHLYFYWYRQILGQKVEFLVSFYNNEISEKSEIFDDQFSVERPDGSNFTLKIRSTKLEDSAMYFCASSLVTGPMTGKLFFGSGTQLSVL.

The chain links TRBV5-1 to TRBJ2-3, with TRBD1 matching over 8 bases. J was trimmed by 6 bases and V by 2 bases; bases with no gene match: 17. Germline CDR1 reads SGHRS; CDR2 reads YFSETQ. The CDR3 loop spans 18 amino acids. The CDR3 sequence: CASSLEGGGQGLGDTQYF. The DNA of the CDR3 is TGCGCCAGCAGCTTAGAGGGTGGCGGACAGGGACTGGGGGATACGCAGTATTTT.

This rearrangement joins TRBV2 to TRBJ2-3, with TRBD1 matching over 8 bases. Per germline, CDR1 SNHLY and CDR2 FYNNEI. V was clipped by 10 bases and J by 2 bases; unmatched bases: 11. The CDR3 contains 15 residues. For the CDR3, the DNA is TGTGCCACTAAACCAGACAGGGGCGTCACAGATACGCAGTATTTT. Translated: CATKPDRGVTDTQYF.

The chain has TRBV18 and TRBJ1-2; 7 positions agree with TRBD1. The junction had 6 bases not matched to a gene; V was cut back by 4 bases and J by 4 bases. The CDR3 contains 14 residues. Germline CDR1 KGHSH, CDR2 LQKENI. The CDR3 region is CASSQGGSGYGYTF. CDR3 DNA: TGTGCCAGCTCACAAGGGGGCTCTGGCTATGGCTACACCTTC.

The chain has TRBV12-1 and TRBJ2-3; no DNA check was done on the table's D call, TRBD1. TRBV12-1 is listed as a pseudogene. The CDR3 runs to 14 residues. The DNA for the CDR3 is TGTGCCAGCAGCTTCAGGGGGCAGGGAGATACGCAGTATTTT. Its translation is CASSFRGQGDTQYF.

J is TRBJ1-2 and V is TRBV28; no clear D gene. The CDR3 has 12 residues. Germline CDR1 and CDR2: MDHEN and SYDVKM. Trimming pared 6 bases from V and 9 bases from J, leaving 14 bases between. For the CDR3, the DNA is TGTGCCAGCAGCCAAAGGGCGGGAAGCTACACCTTC. It encodes CASSQRAGSYTF.

This clone was counted a few times. This chain connects TRBV28 to TRBJ1-2; no firm D call. V was clipped by 4 bases and J by 4 bases, with 7 bases between them. The CDR3 runs to 12 residues. The germline CDR1 and CDR2 sequences are MDHEN and SYDVKM. The CDR3 DNA reads as TGTGCCAGCAGTTCCGATAGCTATGGCTACACCTTC. Encoded protein: CASSSDSYGYTF.

This clone was detected only a few times. The rearrangement uses TRBV5-1 and TRBJ1-1, with 8 bases fitting TRBD1. CDR1 is SGHRS, CDR2 YFSETQ, per germline. There are 12 residues in the CDR3. Germline trimming cut 4 bases from V and 9 bases from J; bases unmatched to any gene: 5. CDR3 nucleotides: TGCGCCAGCAGCCCAGGACAGGGTCAAGCTTTCTTT. Protein sequence: CASSPGQGQAFF.

The V gene is TRBV18, the J gene TRBJ2-2; possibly TRBD1 for D (5 bases). The CDR3 is 15 residues long. Germline assignment: CDR1 KGHSH and CDR2 LQKENI. Trimming took 5 bases from V and 0 from J, leaving 10 bases between them. CDR3 amino acids: CASSTQGTNTGELFF. CDR3 DNA sequence: TGTGCCAGCTCAACCCAGGGTACGAACACCGGGGAGCTGTTTTTT. The full variable domain, in which reference TRBV18 and TRBJ2-2 provide the parts outside the CDR3, is NAGVMQNPRHLVRRRGQEARLRCSPMKGHSHVYWYRQLPEEGLKFMVYLQKENIIDESGMPKERFSAEFPKEGPSILRIQQVVRGDSAAYFCASSTQGTNTGELFFGEGSRLTVL.

The chain recombines TRBV7-3 with TRBJ2-3, with TRBD2 matching 15 bases. The CDR3 length is 21 residues. V shed 1 base and J 3 bases; nucleotides not matched to a gene: 14. Germline lookup yields CDR1 SGHTA and CDR2 FQGTGA. The CDR3 reads CASSLKPIQGLAGGLTDTQYF. CDR3 coding DNA: TGTGCCAGCAGCTTAAAACCCATTCAGGGACTAGCGGGGGGCCTTACAGATACGCAGTATTTT. The full variable domain, rest sourced from reference TRBV7-3 and TRBJ2-3, is GAGVSQTPSNKVTEKGKYVELRCDPISGHTALYWYRQSLGQGPEFLIYFQGTGAADDSGLPNDRFFAVRPEGSVSTLKIQRTERGDSAVYLCASSLKPIQGLAGGLTDTQYFGPGTRLTVL.

The rearrangement uses TRBV6-5 and TRBJ2-5; a weak D match, TRBD1 (6 bases). V shed 5 bases and J shed 5 bases, with 15 bases lying between them. The CDR3 extends over 14 amino acids. Germline-derived CDR1 and CDR2 are MNHEY and SVGAGI. CDR3 in DNA: TGTGCCAGCAGTGCAGCAGGGGCGACGGAGACCCAGTACTTC. Translated, it gives CASSAAGATETQYF.

This clone was detected only once. The gene calls are TRBV6-5 and TRBJ2-7; TRBD1 agrees at 10 bases. The V gene's germline CDR1 is MNHEY and CDR2 SVGAGI. Germline trimming cut 3 bases from V and 3 bases from J; bases unmatched to any gene: 8. The CDR3 consists of 16 residues. CDR3 bases: TGTGCCAGCAGTTATTCAGGACAGGGGGGGGGCTACGAGCAGTACTTC. Translated: CASSYSGQGGGYEQYF.

The chain couples TRBV2 to TRBJ2-1; D tentatively reads TRBD1 or TRBD2 (5 bases each). The ends were cut back, 4 bases at V and 7 bases at J, with 20 bases in the middle. Germline values: CDR1 SNHLY, CDR2 FYNNEI. This CDR3 spans 16 amino acids. CDR3 amino acids: CASSGILGTAGNEQFF. CDR3 DNA sequence: TGTGCCAGCAGTGGCATCCTAGGGACGGCCGGAAATGAGCAGTTCTTC.

The J gene is TRBJ1-2, the V gene TRBV19; 8 nucleotides line up with TRBD1. Losses at the gene ends were 0 bases for V and 3 bases for J; bases not matched to a gene: 6. Germline V gene sequence: CDR1 LNHDA, CDR2 SQIVND (reference sequence). The CDR3 totals 16 residues. CDR3 sequence (DNA): TGTGCCAGTAGTATAGAGCCAGGACAGGGCTACTATGGCTACACCTTC. Amino acids: CASSIEPGQGYYGYTF.

The chain employs TRBV7-2 and TRBJ2-5, with D possibly TRBD2 on 5 matching bases. CDR3 length equals 14 residues. Germline V lookup: CDR1 SGHTA, CDR2 FQGNSA. Trimming removed 5 bases from V and 4 bases from J, with 14 bases in between. DNA for the CDR3: TGTGCCAGCAGCCTAAACCTAGGAGGAGAGACCCAGTACTTC. Its translation: CASSLNLGGETQYF.

This chain uses TRBV7-9 with TRBJ1-1; maybe TRBD1 (5 bases). V gave up 6 bases and J gave up 4 bases, with 15 bases separating them. The CDR3 runs 14 residues. The germline CDR1 and CDR2 sequences are SEHNR and FQNEAQ (reference sequence). The CDR3 loop is CASSFPNGGTEAFF. Here the CDR3 DNA reads TGTGCCAGCAGTTTCCCAAATGGGGGCACTGAAGCTTTCTTT.